Included here is one TCR beta chain sequence, with context. Only in-frame clones appear in the TCRdb table, and some are missing; sequencing was by immunoSEQ multiplex PCR. Among 78,000 or so clones listed, approximately 97% were seen once. The data originate from a study of human thymus T cells. Resections removed during corrective heart surgery provided the thymus tissue used. Germline assignment: CDR1 SGHVS and CDR2 FNYEAQ. V dropped 3 bases and J dropped 4; count of bases not matched to a gene: 10. The CDR3 runs 16 residues. What was sequenced was thymus tissue. The chain has TRBV7-6 and TRBJ2-3; 7 positions match TRBD2. The source is a boy younger than two with a congenital heart defect but otherwise immunologically healthy. The CDR3, as DNA: TGTGCCAGCAGCTTTACGAGGGAGGGGAGAGCAGATACGCAGTATTTT. Protein product: CASSFTREGRADTQYF.